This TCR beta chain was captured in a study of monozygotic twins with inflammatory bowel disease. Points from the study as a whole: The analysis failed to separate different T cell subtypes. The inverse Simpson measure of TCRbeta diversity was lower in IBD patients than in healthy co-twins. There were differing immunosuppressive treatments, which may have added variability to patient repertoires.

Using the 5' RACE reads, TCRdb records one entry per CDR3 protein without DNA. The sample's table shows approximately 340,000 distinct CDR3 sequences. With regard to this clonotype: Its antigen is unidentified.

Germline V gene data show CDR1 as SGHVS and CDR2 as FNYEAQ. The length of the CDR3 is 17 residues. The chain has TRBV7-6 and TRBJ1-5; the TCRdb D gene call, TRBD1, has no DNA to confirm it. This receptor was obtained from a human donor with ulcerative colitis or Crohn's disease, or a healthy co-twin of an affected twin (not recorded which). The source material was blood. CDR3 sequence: CASSLDYTGAPNQPQHF.